One TCR beta chain is described in this entry. What it binds is not known. The sample comes from a study of cytomegalovirus exposure and HLA in healthy donors. Study outcomes and limitations: Researchers counted around 180 TCR beta chains as cytomegalovirus-associated. The majority of TCR sequences were rare, yet some public TCRs appeared in many donors.

CDR1 and CDR2 (germline): SGHTA, FQGNSA. The germline V and J ends were trimmed by 5 bases and 6 bases, with 18 bases remaining between them. CDR3 length: 15 amino acids. Assay: immunoSEQ multiplex PCR; the TCRdb copy retains only in-frame clones and omits some. The repertoire holds hundreds of thousands of clones, with around 88% as singletons. The receptor's source is a woman in her twenties or thirties in good health and CMV-seropositive. Sequencing input: PBMCs. V usage is TRBV7-2 and J usage is TRBJ2-3; tentatively, D is TRBD2 (6 bases). Written as DNA, the CDR3 is TGTGCCAGCAGCGATAGCGGAATTAAACTGGATACGCAGTATTTT. It yields the protein CASSDSGIKLDTQYF.